This T cell receptor (beta chain) was profiled in a study of T cells in pancreatic ductal adenocarcinoma. No neoadjuvant therapy was given to the selected pancreatic ductal adenocarcinoma patients before their surgery. Repertoires were generated with immunoSEQ multiplex PCR, while TCRdb's copy carries only in-frame clones and drops some. This table holds 85,000 to 120,000 clones, about 95% found once. Study findings and constraints: Blood had more productive templates and roughly 8-fold more unique clonotypes than tumor. Tumor and blood clonality did not differ significantly, about 0.11 versus 0.072. Tumors hold more CD45RO+ effector T cells, which may bias toward lower diversity.

The germline V and J ends were trimmed by 1 base and 6 bases, with 20 bases remaining between them. CDR1 and CDR2 from the germline V gene are SGHRS and YFSETQ. This CDR3 is built from 17 residues. This clone has a single count. The antigen remains unidentified. Sequencing was carried out using PBMCs. This chain joins TRBV5-1 and TRBJ2-1; weak D call: TRBD2 (5 bases). This clonotype originated in a human donor with pancreatic ductal adenocarcinoma. CDR3 residues: CASSLTFYSAGGNEQFF. The CDR3, as DNA: TGCGCCAGCAGCTTGACTTTTTACAGCGCGGGCGGCAATGAGCAGTTCTTC.